This TCR beta chain was captured in a study of control samples from healthy donors and cancer patients. This clone was picked up one time. Measured with immunoSEQ multiplex PCR; TCRdb has only the in-frame clones, and not every one. The table has 150,000 or so clones, around nine tenths seen once. The CDR3 totals 11 residues. Looked up from germline, CDR1 is DFQATT and CDR2 is SNEGSKA (reference sequence). The TCR originated in a woman aged 30 to 39 in good health. The chain combines TRBV20-1 with TRBJ2-5; D remains ambiguous. The sample comprised blood. For the CDR3, the DNA is TGCGTGATACAACCCCAAGAGACCCAGTACTTC. This gives the protein CVIQPQETQYF.